The present T cell receptor (beta chain) was sequenced within a study of T-cell memory formation after mild COVID-19 (dated by TCRdb to about 2021). Study-level background: TCR sequence clusters from the two donors were largely donor specific. In two donors, T-cell clones that expanded and contracted after mild COVID-19 were followed by sequencing TCRalpha and TCRbeta repertoires longitudinally. The cohort comprised two young, previously healthy adult volunteers, one female and one male.

This sample was sequenced with an Illumina NovaSeq 6000. TCRalpha and TCRbeta cDNA libraries were constructed by 5'RACE with constant-segment primers, with sample barcodes and unique molecular identifiers being introduced. Trizol reagent was used to extract RNA from every sample. Library amplification was performed in two PCR steps, and a second sample barcode and Illumina TruSeq adapters were introduced in the second step. Sequencing of libraries was performed on an Illumina NovaSeq with 2 x 150 bp paired-end reads. The authors' analysis ran thus. Demultiplexing of reads and collapsing into UMI-guided consensus sequences were performed with migec v1.2.7. Using mixcr v2.1.11, the UMI consensuses were aligned to TRA and TRB V and J templates and assembled into clonotypes. A clonotype was counted as expanded or contracted only if both edgeR and NoisET called the change significant, with noise models trained on biological replicates. For edgeR calls, the thresholds were a false discovery rate-adjusted p below 0.01 and a log2 fold-change of 1. As an exploratory analysis of dynamics, max-normalized trajectories of the 1000 most abundant clonotypes were examined by PCA with hierarchical clustering. Each responding clone was given a CD4 or CD8 phenotype based on the CD4+ and CD8+ repertoires, which had been sequenced separately. The public reads were reanalyzed by TCRdb: fastp trimming at Q25, MiXCR alignment, in-frame beta chains only. Rows with one shared CDR3 protein collapse into an entry with the most common genes and DNA. The V and J calls reflect TCRdb's pipeline rather than the authors' work. The sample data list fewer than 650,000 distinct CDR3 sequences, and about 20% of these were observed just once. The ten largest make up roughly 8.1% of the sample.

PBMCs were isolated by Ficoll-Paque density gradient centrifugation. This clonotype was picked up a small number of times. The antigen this receptor binds is unknown. Per-nucleotide qualities are absent, and no much larger clonotype sits a single base away. Looking up the germline V gene yields CDR1 KGHDR and CDR2 SFDVKD. From the cysteine up to the phenylalanine, the CDR3 has a length of 13 residues. Only the CDR3 region is kept as DNA, spanning 39 bases read in frame from base 1. V loses 3 bases of germline sequence and J loses 4 bases, and the interval between the two ends is 6 bases. Overall study outcomes, separate from this receptor: The study covered only two mild cases, and larger cohorts including severe cases with pre-infection samples were considered necessary. Contracting CD4+ clones were found mainly in CM and EM memory subsets, while CD8+ clones were enriched in EMRA. SARS-CoV-2 specificity of the second-wave clones peaking on day 37 was not confirmed. Some responding clones were detected in pre-infection memory, which suggested that pre-existing cross-reactive memory T cells had joined the SARS-CoV-2 response. Clones that contracted from day 15 to 85 showed balanced CD4/CD8 phenotypes, whereas a second wave of clones that expanded from day 15 to 37 leaned towards CD4+.

The TCR sequence derives from an adult woman who had mild COVID-19 (a few samples of this study predate the infection). The sample titles of this study are shuffled in the database, so cell type and time point are left out; the donor was told from shared clones. Sequences were obtained from PBMCs or a T cell subset sorted from them (not recorded which). The sequence joins TRBV24-1 to TRBJ2-1; a confident D gene designation cannot be given. CDR3 region: CATSDPAYNEQFF. The bases are TGTGCCACCAGTGATCCCGCTTACAATGAGCAGTTCTTC.